These 27 T cell receptor beta chains came from one sample sequenced in a study of OX40 agonist ivuxolimab in advanced cancers. TCRdb's table, derived via immunoSEQ multiplex PCR, lists solely in-frame clones and lacks some. The sample lists 55,000 to 80,000 clones, around 85% occurring once. Sequencing was performed on CD4+ or CD8+ T cells sorted from blood, taken in a trial of the OX40 agonist ivuxolimab. These receptors were obtained from an adult with an advanced solid tumor such as melanoma, head and neck, liver or kidney cancer.

The V and J genes are TRBV7-9 and TRBJ1-1, with no clear D. The germline V gene encodes CDR1 SEHNR and CDR2 FQNEAQ (reference sequence). The V and J ends lost 5 bases and 4 bases respectively, with 11 bases between them. The CDR3 is made up of 13 amino acids. The CDR3 is CASSHTDTTEAFF. The CDR3 coding sequence is TGTGCCAGCAGCCACACAGACACCACTGAAGCTTTCTTT.

The V gene is TRBV5-1, the J gene TRBJ1-1, with D hard to call. There are 14 residues in the CDR3. The germline V gene encodes CDR1 SGHRS and CDR2 YFSETQ. Between the trimmed V and J ends, which lost 2 bases and 5 bases, there was a span of 13 bases. The CDR3 sequence: CASSFEGRRTEAFF. CDR3 sequence (DNA): TGCGCCAGCAGCTTTGAAGGGAGGAGAACTGAAGCTTTCTTT.

The chain employs TRBV19 and TRBJ2-7, with D possibly TRBD2 on 5 matching bases. CDR1 and CDR2 (germline): LNHDA, SQIVND (reference sequence). Trimming stripped 10 bases from V and 2 bases from J, with 12 bases between. This CDR3 has 12 residues. Here the CDR3 DNA reads TGTGCCACGTCCGACGGGACCTACGAGCAGTACTTC. Protein product: CATSDGTYEQYF.

This chain links TRBV11-1 with TRBJ2-3; D may match TRBD1 or TRBD2 (5 bases each). Trimming pared 5 bases from V and 6 bases from J, leaving 15 bases between. Germline V gene data show CDR1 as SGHAT and CDR2 as FQDESV (reference sequence). The CDR3 runs to 14 residues. CDR3 protein: CASSAGTRGDTQYF. The CDR3 DNA reads as TGTGCCAGCAGCGCCGGGACCCGCGGCGATACGCAGTATTTT.

The genes are TRBV7-9 and TRBJ1-1; D is uncertain. Trimming took off 5 bases at V and 5 bases at J, with 15 bases between the two ends. CDR3 size: 14 residues. Germline CDR1 SEHNR, CDR2 FQNEAQ (reference sequence). The CDR3 bases are TGTGCCAGCAGCAACGAGGGATTCCGAACTGAAGCTTTCTTT. It is translated as CASSNEGFRTEAFF.

This rearrangement joins TRBV6-1 to TRBJ2-1, with a possible D match to TRBD1 (6 bases). CDR3 length equals 13 residues. V was shortened by 5 bases and J by 6 bases, with 11 bases between the two germline ends. In germline, CDR1 is MNHNS, CDR2 SASEGT. The CDR3 here is CASSPGQTNEQFF. Here the CDR3 DNA reads TGTGCCAGCAGTCCCGGACAGACCAATGAGCAGTTCTTC.

This clone was seen a few times. The V gene is TRBV11-2, the J gene TRBJ2-7, with a weak D call TRBD1 (6 bases). V lost 5 bases and J 2 bases, leaving 16 bases between the germline ends. CDR1 is SGHAT and CDR2 is FQNNGV in the germline V gene. CDR3 length: 15 amino acids. The CDR3 DNA reads as TGTGCCAGCAGCCGTAACCGGGACACCACCTACGAGCAGTACTTC. This codes for CASSRNRDTTYEQYF.

The rearrangement joins TRBV5-6 to TRBJ2-2, with 11 bases that match TRBD1. Germline lookup yields CDR1 SGHDT and CDR2 YYEEEE. V lost 7 bases to trimming and J lost 6 bases; unmatched junction nucleotides: 5. CDR3 length equals 14 residues. For the CDR3, the DNA is TGTGCCAGCTCAGGACAGGGGGCAGCCGGGGAGCTGTTTTTT. This encodes CASSGQGAAGELFF.

This chain connects TRBV29-1 to TRBJ2-5; 8 positions agree with TRBD1. The germline V gene encodes CDR1 SQVTM and CDR2 ANQGSEA. V gave up 4 bases and J gave up 2 bases; unmatched junction bases: 6. The CDR3 is made up of 14 amino acids. CDR3 sequence reads: CSVADRGSQETQYF. CDR3 nucleotide sequence: TGCAGCGTTGCCGACAGGGGCTCTCAAGAGACCCAGTACTTC.

The chain carries TRBV5-1 and TRBJ2-1; 10 bases match TRBD2. From germline, CDR1 is SGHRS and CDR2 YFSETQ. J lost 6 bases, V lost 3 bases, and 15 bases had no gene match. The length of the CDR3 is 18 residues. This CDR3 is CASSSTLVSGGNSNEQFF. The CDR3 DNA follows: TGCGCCAGCAGCTCCACCCTCGTTAGCGGGGGGAATAGCAATGAGCAGTTCTTC.

This clone came up once. The chain has TRBV19 and TRBJ1-4; TRBD1 agrees at 8 bases. Germline assignment: CDR1 LNHDA and CDR2 SQIVND (reference sequence). V gave up 9 bases and J gave up 6 bases; unmatched junction bases: 6. The CDR3 runs to 13 residues. The CDR3 region is CARKTGEDEKLFF. CDR3 sequence (DNA): TGTGCCAGGAAGACAGGGGAGGATGAAAAACTGTTTTTT.

V gene TRBV18 combines with J gene TRBJ2-5; the match to TRBD1 covers 8 bases. Per germline, CDR1 KGHSH and CDR2 LQKENI. The V and J ends lost 4 bases and 5 bases, in that order; junction bases with no gene match: 6. The CDR3 runs 14 residues. In nucleotides, the CDR3 is TGTGCCAGCTCACGTGGGACAGGCTGGGAGACCCAGTACTTC. Its translation: CASSRGTGWETQYF. Complete variable domain (other parts from reference TRBV18 and TRBJ2-5): NAGVMQNPRHLVRRRGQEARLRCSPMKGHSHVYWYRQLPEEGLKFMVYLQKENIIDESGMPKERFSAEFPKEGPSILRIQQVVRGDSAAYFCASSRGTGWETQYFGPGTRLLVL.

The gene calls are TRBV6-5 and TRBJ1-2; no definite D call. This CDR3 spans 13 amino acids. The V and J ends lost 7 bases and 4 bases respectively, with 13 bases between them. The germline V gene encodes CDR1 MNHEY and CDR2 SVGAGI. The CDR3 region is CASTNGRVYGYTF. The DNA of the CDR3 is TGTGCCAGCACTAACGGACGGGTCTATGGCTACACCTTC.

This chain joins TRBV10-2 and TRBJ2-5; D is possibly TRBD1 (5 bases). There are 13 residues in the CDR3. The germline V gene encodes CDR1 WSHSY and CDR2 SAAADI. Trimming stripped 6 bases from V and 3 bases from J, with 11 bases between. The CDR3 here is CASRWGRKETQYF. Written as DNA, the CDR3 is TGCGCCAGCAGGTGGGGCCGAAAAGAGACCCAGTACTTC.

The gene calls are TRBV5-4 and TRBJ2-1; 12 nucleotides match TRBD2. Trimming took 5 bases from V and 6 from J; bases not matched to a gene: 9. This CDR3 region has 16 residues. The germline V gene encodes CDR1 SGHNT and CDR2 YYREEE (reference sequence). CDR3 amino acids: CASSPSGGALRNEQFF. Here the CDR3 DNA reads TGTGCCAGCAGTCCTAGCGGGGGGGCCCTTCGCAATGAGCAGTTCTTC.

The chain combines TRBV30 with TRBJ2-2, with 10 bases that match TRBD2. The CDR3 is 16 amino acids. Per germline, CDR1 GTSNPN and CDR2 SVGIG (reference sequence). V shed 0 bases, J shed 5 bases, and the junction held 6 bases outside the gene matches. The CDR3 spells CAWSVQAGGPTGELFF. The CDR3 region has the DNA TGTGCCTGGAGTGTACAAGCGGGGGGGCCGACCGGGGAGCTGTTTTTT.

The V and J genes are TRBV6-4 and TRBJ1-1; D unresolved. The germline gives CDR1 MRHNA, CDR2 SNTAGT. V gave up 4 bases and J gave up 1 base, with 7 bases separating them. CDR3 length equals 13 residues. CDR3 nucleotides: TGTGCCAGCAGTGCACAGCCGAACACTGAAGCTTTCTTT. It specifies CASSAQPNTEAFF.

The rearrangement uses TRBV30 and TRBJ2-1; 12 positions agree with TRBD2. Germline V gene lookup returns CDR1 GTSNPN and CDR2 SVGIG (reference sequence). The trim removed 4 bases at V and 4 bases at J, leaving 5 bases unmatched. The CDR3 contains 15 residues. The DNA for the CDR3 is TGTGCCTGGATGATACTAGCGGGGGGATACAATGAGCAGTTCTTC. It encodes CAWMILAGGYNEQFF.

This clone has only a few counts. J is TRBJ2-3 and V is TRBV6-6; D unresolved. The CDR3 covers 15 residues. Trimming removed 4 bases from V and 2 bases from J, with 13 bases in between. In germline, CDR1 is MNHNY, CDR2 SVGAGI (reference sequence). The CDR3 reads CASSFSGRITDTQYF. CDR3 nucleotides: TGTGCCAGCAGTTTTTCTGGACGGATCACAGATACGCAGTATTTT.

The V gene is TRBV6-6, the J gene TRBJ1-6; 7 nucleotides match TRBD1. Unmatched junction bases numbered 11, after V lost 2 bases and J lost 10 bases. The CDR3 length is 16 residues. Germline V gives CDR1 MNHNY, CDR2 SVGAGI (reference sequence). Here the CDR3 reads CASSYGQASVGSPLHF. As DNA, the CDR3 is TGTGCCAGCAGTTACGGACAGGCTTCGGTGGGGTCACCCCTCCACTTT.

The gene calls are TRBV6-1 and TRBJ1-2, with D hard to call. Germline CDR1 reads MNHNS; CDR2 reads SASEGT. Between the trimmed V and J ends, which lost 0 bases and 8 bases, there was a span of 22 bases. The CDR3 spans 17 residues. In DNA, the CDR3 is TGTGCCAGCAGTGAAGCTCGGCAGGAACTCTTCTTGAGGGGCTACACCTTC. Translated: CASSEARQELFLRGYTF.

In regard to this clone: One end of the junction fails to match germline, which may point to a read error. This specimen includes other DNA sequences encoding the same CDR3. This sequence joins TRBV6-1 and TRBJ1-6; D unclear. Germline CDR1 is MNHNS and CDR2 is SASEGT. The CDR3 extends over 15 amino acids. The CDR3 nucleotides are TGTGCCAGCAGTGAACTCCAGCAATATAATTCACCTCTCCACTTT. It codes for CASSELQQYNSPLHF.

V and J are TRBV7-2 and TRBJ2-7; no clear D. The CDR3 is 11 amino acids. The V end was cut by 5 bases, the J end by 4 bases, with 6 bases between. The germline V gene encodes CDR1 SGHTA and CDR2 FQGNSA. The CDR3 coding sequence is TGTGCCAGCAGCCAAATATACGAGCAGTACTTC. Translated, it gives CASSQIYEQYF.

This chain joins TRBV30 and TRBJ1-1; no reliable D call. V dropped 0 bases and J dropped 5 bases, with 13 bases sitting between them. CDR1 and CDR2 (germline): GTSNPN, SVGIG (reference sequence). There are 14 residues in the CDR3. The CDR3 is CAWSVGRGGTEAFF. CDR3 DNA: TGTGCCTGGAGTGTGGGCCGGGGAGGGACTGAAGCTTTCTTT.

This rearrangement joins TRBV7-9 to TRBJ2-7, with D tentatively TRBD1 (6 bases). V dropped 6 bases and J dropped 3 bases, with 21 bases sitting between them. The germline V gene has CDR1 SEHNR and CDR2 FQNEAQ (reference sequence). The CDR3 sequence is 16 residues long. CDR3 loop: CASRDSTGRRGYEQYF. The CDR3 bases are TGTGCCAGCAGAGATTCGACAGGTCGACGAGGCTACGAGCAGTACTTC.

This chain uses TRBV5-8 with TRBJ2-7; 7 nucleotides agree with TRBD2. The V and J ends lost 0 bases and 6 bases, in that order; junction bases with no gene match: 9. The CDR3 runs 15 residues. Germline loops: CDR1 SGHTS, CDR2 YDEGEE. Here the CDR3 DNA reads TGTGCCAGCAGCTTGGCCCTTGGGAGGGTCCGCGAGCAGTACTTC. Translated: CASSLALGRVREQYF.

This chain connects TRBV6-1 to TRBJ2-5; D could derive from TRBD1 or TRBD2 (5 bases each). The CDR3 is made up of 15 amino acids. From germline, CDR1 is MNHNS and CDR2 SASEGT. Trimming took off 3 bases at V and 5 bases at J, with 16 bases between the two ends. The CDR3 spells CASSEVPGRGETQYF. The CDR3 bases are TGTGCCAGCAGTGAGGTCCCAGGGCGCGGGGAGACCCAGTACTTC.